These 26 T cell receptor beta chains share one sample of origin, sequenced in a study of T-cell reconstitution after alpha-beta-depleted transplantation in children. Preparation of the TCRbeta library was carried out with unique molecular identifiers. TCRdb re-called the PCR reads through MiXCR, storing one row per CDR3 protein. The sample comprises approximately 650,000 distinct CDR3 sequences, 10% to 15% of which are singletons, and about 0.79% rests with the top ten. This material consisted of PBMCs, taken before TCRalphabeta/CD19-depleted stem cell transplant. These receptors originate from a girl aged 2-10 years with congenital amegakaryocytic thrombocytopenia, due to receive a stem cell transplant.

The table lists this clonotype with a few counts. The chain joins TRBV20-1 to TRBJ2-2; D not certain. CDR1 is DFQATT, CDR2 SNEGSKA, per germline (reference sequence). The CDR3 runs to 16 residues. V was shortened by 2 bases and J by 1 base, with 14 bases between the two germline ends. CDR3: CSARSVRSGNTGELFF. CDR3 nucleotide sequence: TGCAGTGCTAGATCGGTGCGTTCGGGGAACACCGGGGAGCTGTTTTTT.

The genes are TRBV7-6 and TRBJ2-5; 8 bases agree with TRBD2. The V segment lost 1 base and the J segment 7 bases; nucleotides outside the gene matches: 5. The CDR3 length is 14 residues. Germline assignment: CDR1 SGHVS and CDR2 FNYEAQ. For the CDR3, the DNA is TGTGCCAGCAGCTTAGGGACTAGCATGGCGACCCAGTACTTC. It codes for CASSLGTSMATQYF.

This clonotype was picked up many times. V gene TRBV20-1 combines with J gene TRBJ2-1; no clear D gene. The CDR3 loop spans 15 amino acids. V shed 0 bases and J shed 4 bases, with 13 bases lying between them. The germline CDR1 and CDR2 sequences are DFQATT and SNEGSKA (reference sequence). The DNA of the CDR3 is TGCAGTGCTAGAGATCAAGCACCTACGTACAATGAGCAGTTCTTC. Amino acid sequence: CSARDQAPTYNEQFF.

Many counts were recorded for this clonotype. The chain carries TRBV29-1 and TRBJ2-7; D remains unclear. The CDR3 extends over 13 amino acids. The germline CDR1 and CDR2 sequences are SQVTM and ANQGSEA. Trimming stripped 4 bases from V and 2 bases from J, with 12 bases between. The CDR3 loop is CSVVWTPTYEQYF. The CDR3, as DNA: TGCAGCGTTGTGTGGACCCCGACCTACGAGCAGTACTTC.

In the case of this clonotype: A much more abundant neighbour one base away suggests this may be a read error. This chain joins TRBV4-1 and TRBJ1-3, with D hard to call. Per germline, CDR1 MGHRA and CDR2 YSYEKL. Trimming removed 3 bases at V and 8 bases at J, with 23 bases between. The CDR3 is 17 residues long. The CDR3 sequence: CASSQRTGAGLEYTIYF. CDR3 in DNA: TGCGCCAGCAGCCAGAGGACGGGCGCAGGATTGGAATACACCATATATTTT.

This clonotype was seen ten or more times. The chain is built from TRBV5-6 and TRBJ1-5; D remains ambiguous. Germline-derived CDR1 and CDR2 are SGHDT and YYEEEE. V gave up 4 bases and J gave up 1 base, with 6 bases separating them. CDR3 length: 13 residues. CDR3 protein: CASSRYSNQPQHF. The DNA of the CDR3 is TGTGCCAGCAGCCGATACAGCAATCAGCCCCAGCATTTT.

V usage is TRBV20-1 and J usage is TRBJ2-1; 8 bases are a match to TRBD2. The ends lost 6 bases at V and 9 bases at J; junction bases unmatched: 10. The germline V gene has CDR1 DFQATT and CDR2 SNEGSKA (reference sequence). CDR3 length: 13 residues. CDR3 nucleotides: TGCAGTGCGTTAGCGGGATGGGACATTGAGCAGTTCTTC. Protein sequence: CSALAGWDIEQFF.

This clonotype showed up many times. The chain is built from TRBV5-1 and TRBJ2-5, with 9 bases fitting TRBD1. Germline CDR1 is SGHRS and CDR2 is YFSETQ. J lost 3 bases, V lost 4 bases, and 4 bases had no gene match. There are 14 residues in the CDR3. CDR3 in amino acids: CASSTWTGEETQYF. The CDR3 DNA reads TGCGCCAGCAGCACATGGACAGGGGAAGAGACCCAGTACTTC.

The genes are TRBV5-1 and TRBJ2-4; possibly TRBD1 or TRBD2 for D (6 bases each). The germline gives CDR1 SGHRS, CDR2 YFSETQ. V was trimmed by 3 bases and J by 6 bases, leaving 10 bases between them. The CDR3 has 13 residues. The CDR3 DNA is TGCGCCAGCAGCTCGGAGGGGGGAAACATTCAGTACTTC. Encoded protein: CASSSEGGNIQYF.

Note on this clonotype: Compared with germline, one end of the junction differs, possibly owing to a read error. The chain combines TRBV28 with TRBJ1-1; TRBD1 might be the D (5 bases). The CDR3 totals 14 residues. Germline V gene lookup returns CDR1 MDHEN and CDR2 SYDVKM. The CDR3 region is CASTPTVMNTEAIF. The DNA of the CDR3 is TGTGCCAGCACCCCGACAGTCATGAACACTGAAGCTATCTTT.

As for this clonotype: The junction departs from the called germline gene at one end, perhaps through a read error. The J gene is TRBJ1-1, the V gene TRBV10-3; D unresolved. CDR1 ENHRY and CDR2 SYGVKD come from the germline V gene. The CDR3 has 13 amino acids. Here the CDR3 reads CTISPLRDTEAFF. Written as DNA, the CDR3 is TGTACCATCAGCCCTTTGCGAGACACTGAAGCTTTCTTT.

In this sample, this clonotype turned up a few times. V is TRBV29-1 and J is TRBJ1-1; no definite D call. The germline V gene has CDR1 SQVTM and CDR2 ANQGSEA. Trimming removed 3 bases from V and 1 base from J, with 12 bases in between. The CDR3 has 14 residues. CDR3 protein: CSVEVYGRNTEAFF. DNA of the CDR3: TGCAGCGTTGAGGTGTACGGAAGGAACACTGAAGCTTTCTTT.

The J gene is TRBJ2-7, the V gene TRBV18; possible D gene TRBD2, 7 bases. The CDR3 loop spans 20 amino acids. Germline V lookup: CDR1 KGHSH, CDR2 LQKENI. Trimming stripped 2 bases from V and 1 base from J, with 27 bases between. The CDR3 region is CASSPSFGQNQAGQSYEQYF. CDR3 sequence (DNA): TGTGCCAGCTCACCATCCTTCGGACAGAACCAAGCGGGGCAGTCCTACGAGCAGTACTTC. The whole variable domain, filled in from reference TRBV18 and TRBJ2-7, reads NAGVMQNPRHLVRRRGQEARLRCSPMKGHSHVYWYRQLPEEGLKFMVYLQKENIIDESGMPKERFSAEFPKEGPSILRIQQVVRGDSAAYFCASSPSFGQNQAGQSYEQYFGPGTRLTVT.

This rearrangement joins TRBV5-1 to TRBJ1-1; possibly TRBD1 for D (6 bases). Germline CDR1 SGHRS, CDR2 YFSETQ. Trimming stripped 2 bases from V and 8 bases from J, with 13 bases between. This CDR3 is built from 13 residues. This CDR3 reads CASSLSGASEAFF. CDR3 bases: TGCGCCAGCAGCTTATCAGGGGCGTCGGAAGCTTTCTTT.

The chain is built from TRBV6-2 or TRBV6-3 and TRBJ1-1; 7 nucleotides match TRBD1. Germline V lookup: CDR1 MNHEY, CDR2 SVGEGT. V shed 2 bases, J shed 3 bases, and the junction held 21 bases outside the gene matches. The length of the CDR3 is 20 residues. The CDR3 reads CASSYPPGLGTAGWDTEAFF. The CDR3 region has the DNA TGTGCCAGCAGTTACCCCCCGGGGTTGGGGACAGCTGGCTGGGACACTGAAGCTTTCTTT.

This clonotype was seen repeatedly, ten times or more. V usage is TRBV5-1 and J usage is TRBJ2-1; 11 bases fit TRBD2. From germline, CDR1 is SGHRS and CDR2 YFSETQ. The junction had 6 bases not matched to a gene; V was cut back by 4 bases and J by 6 bases. CDR3 length equals 15 residues. The CDR3 sequence: CASSLAGLAANEQFF. The CDR3 DNA follows: TGCGCCAGCAGCCTGGCGGGACTAGCGGCCAATGAGCAGTTCTTC. Combining the CDR3 with reference TRBV5-1 and TRBJ2-1 gives the whole variable domain KAGVTQTPRYLIKTRGQQVTLSCSPISGHRSVSWYQQTPGQGLQFLFEYFSETQRNKGNFPGRFSGRQFSNSRSEMNVSTLELGDSALYLCASSLAGLAANEQFFGPGTRLTVL.

This clonotype was seen a handful of times. This chain links TRBV5-1 with TRBJ2-7, with 7 positions matching TRBD2. CDR3 length equals 13 residues. The germline V gene encodes CDR1 SGHRS and CDR2 YFSETQ. J gave up 6 bases and V 2 bases, and 5 bases lay outside the gene matches. CDR3 sequence reads: CASSFAGRVEQYF. CDR3 in DNA: TGCGCCAGCAGCTTCGCAGGGAGGGTCGAGCAGTACTTC.

This clonotype appeared a few times. The chain uses TRBV20-1 and TRBJ2-1; tentative D call: TRBD1 (6 bases). CDR1 and CDR2 (germline): DFQATT, SNEGSKA (reference sequence). The CDR3 runs 13 residues. V lost 2 bases to trimming and J lost 6 bases, with 11 bases between them. CDR3 loop: CSARLGGFNEQFF. DNA of the CDR3: TGCAGTGCTAGACTAGGGGGTTTCAATGAGCAGTTCTTC.

The table lists this clonotype with many counts. The chain is built from TRBV29-1 and TRBJ2-7, with D perhaps TRBD2 (5 bases). Trimming removed 5 bases at V and 2 bases at J, with 7 bases between. The CDR3 spans 11 residues. Germline V gene data show CDR1 as SQVTM and CDR2 as ANQGSEA. The CDR3, as DNA: TGCAGCGTTACTAGAACCTACGAGCAGTACTTC. Translating gives CSVTRTYEQYF.

In regard to this clonotype: This could be a read error, since a much larger clone is one nucleotide away. The V call is TRBV6-5, the J call TRBJ2-5; D possibly corresponds to TRBD1 (6 bases). The germline gives CDR1 MNHEY, CDR2 SVGAGI. The CDR3 contains 14 residues. The germline V and J ends were trimmed by 1 base and 1 base, with 7 bases remaining between them. CDR3: CASSYLTGQETQYF. The CDR3 region has the DNA TGTGCCAGCAGTTACTTGACAGGCCAAGAGACCCAGTACTTC.

This clonotype was detected many times. V gene TRBV5-1 combines with J gene TRBJ2-1; 7 bases agree with TRBD2. V was clipped by 4 bases and J by 5 bases; unmatched bases: 6. This CDR3 contains 14 residues. The V gene's germline CDR1 is SGHRS and CDR2 YFSETQ. CDR3 DNA sequence: TGCGCCAGCAGCCCGGGGGACTACAACAATGAGCAGTTCTTC. This gives the protein CASSPGDYNNEQFF.

This clonotype was found many times. V gene TRBV20-1 combines with J gene TRBJ2-3; D is possibly TRBD2 (6 bases). Germline V gene lookup returns CDR1 DFQATT and CDR2 SNEGSKA (reference sequence). The CDR3 is made up of 15 amino acids. Trimming shortened V by 8 bases and J by 4 bases, and 22 bases separated the two germline ends. The CDR3 spells CSRFDDGSSSDTQYF. Here the CDR3 DNA reads TGCAGTCGGTTTGATGACGGGAGTAGCTCAGATACGCAGTATTTT.

This clonotype was detected only a few times. This chain uses TRBV27 with TRBJ2-3, with D hard to call. The length of the CDR3 is 14 residues. V gave up 2 bases and J gave up 2 bases, with 8 bases separating them. Germline V lookup: CDR1 MNHEY, CDR2 SMNVEV (reference sequence). Written as DNA, the CDR3 is TGTGCCAGCAGTTTAGACTGGATCACAGATACGCAGTATTTT. Residues: CASSLDWITDTQYF.

The V call is TRBV5-1, the J call TRBJ2-1, with TRBD2 matching over 7 bases. V was pared by 3 bases and J by 1 base, with 7 bases of the junction left unmatched. The CDR3 is 16 amino acids. CDR1 SGHRS and CDR2 YFSETQ come from the germline V gene. The CDR3 protein is CASSSSASGSYNEQFF. CDR3 DNA: TGCGCCAGCAGCTCTTCGGCTAGCGGTTCCTACAATGAGCAGTTCTTC. The complete variable domain, with remaining parts taken from reference TRBV5-1 and TRBJ2-1, reads KAGVTQTPRYLIKTRGQQVTLSCSPISGHRSVSWYQQTPGQGLQFLFEYFSETQRNKGNFPGRFSGRQFSNSRSEMNVSTLELGDSALYLCASSSSASGSYNEQFFGPGTRLTVL.

As to this clonotype: Just one base apart from a much larger clone, this may be a read error. The V and J genes are TRBV29-1 and TRBJ2-3; D unresolved. V dropped 2 bases and J dropped 11 bases, with 17 bases sitting between them. This CDR3 contains 13 residues. Germline V CDR1 and CDR2: SQVTM, ANQGSEA. CDR3 in amino acids: CSVEFAVNHGQYF. CDR3 nucleotide sequence: TGCAGCGTTGAATTCGCAGTCAACCACGGGCAGTATTTT.

A few counts support this clonotype. The rearrangement joins TRBV20-1 to TRBJ2-3; 12 bases line up with TRBD2. The CDR3 is made up of 21 amino acids. V lost 3 bases, J lost 2 bases, and 21 bases stayed unmatched. CDR1 is DFQATT, CDR2 SNEGSKA, per germline (reference sequence). The CDR3 nucleotides read TGCAGTGCTAGTACCCTCCGGACTAGCGGGATCCATCTGGGGGTCACAGATACGCAGTATTTT. It specifies CSASTLRTSGIHLGVTDTQYF.